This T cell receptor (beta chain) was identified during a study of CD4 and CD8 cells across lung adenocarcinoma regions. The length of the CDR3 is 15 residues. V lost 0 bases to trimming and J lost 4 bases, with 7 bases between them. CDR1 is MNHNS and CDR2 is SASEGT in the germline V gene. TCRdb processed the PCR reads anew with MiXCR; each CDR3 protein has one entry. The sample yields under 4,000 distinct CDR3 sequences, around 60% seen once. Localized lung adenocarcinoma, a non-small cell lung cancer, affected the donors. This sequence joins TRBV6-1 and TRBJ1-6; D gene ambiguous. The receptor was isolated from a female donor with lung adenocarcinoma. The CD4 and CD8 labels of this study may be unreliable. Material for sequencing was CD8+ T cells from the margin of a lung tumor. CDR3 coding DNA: TGTGCCAGCAGTGAAGCGCGGGTATATAATTCACCCCTCCACTTT. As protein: CASSEARVYNSPLHF.